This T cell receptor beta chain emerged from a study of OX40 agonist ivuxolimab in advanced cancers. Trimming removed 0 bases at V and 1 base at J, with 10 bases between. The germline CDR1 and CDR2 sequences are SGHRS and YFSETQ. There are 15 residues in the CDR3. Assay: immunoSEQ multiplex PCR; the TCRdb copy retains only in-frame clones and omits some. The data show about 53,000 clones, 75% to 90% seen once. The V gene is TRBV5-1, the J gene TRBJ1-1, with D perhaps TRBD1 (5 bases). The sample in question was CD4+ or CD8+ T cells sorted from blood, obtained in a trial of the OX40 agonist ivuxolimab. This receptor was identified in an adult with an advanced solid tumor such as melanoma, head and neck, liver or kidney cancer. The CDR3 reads CASSLEGLKNTEAFF. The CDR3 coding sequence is TGCGCCAGCAGCTTGGAGGGACTGAAGAACACTGAAGCTTTCTTT.